These 2 T cell receptor beta chains originate from one sample sequenced in a study of T cell responses to AZD1222 COVID-19 vaccine. Clones were read by immunoSEQ multiplex PCR, and TCRdb kept only the in-frame ones, dropping some. The sample holds 40,000 to 60,000 clones, more than 65% seen once. Sample: peripheral blood, taken on day 0 of MenACWY control vaccination. The receptors here all came from an adult in good health.

This clone was seen more than once but under ten times. The genes are TRBV12-5 and TRBJ1-1; no reliable D call. V lost 3 bases and J lost 1, with 6 bases in between. The CDR3 totals 13 residues. The germline V gene encodes CDR1 LGHNT and CDR2 FRNRAP. The CDR3 region has the DNA TGTGCTAGTGGTTTAGGAGGGAACACTGAAGCTTTCTTT. It codes for CASGLGGNTEAFF.

The rearrangement joins TRBV7-9 to TRBJ2-3, with TRBD1 identical over 8 bases. Unmatched junction bases numbered 11, after V lost 5 bases and J lost 7 bases. The CDR3 is made up of 15 amino acids. The V gene's germline CDR1 is SEHNR and CDR2 FQNEAQ (reference sequence). For the CDR3, the DNA is TGTGCCAGCAGCCTCACCGGGACAGGTCTTAATACGCAGTATTTT. This translates into CASSLTGTGLNTQYF.